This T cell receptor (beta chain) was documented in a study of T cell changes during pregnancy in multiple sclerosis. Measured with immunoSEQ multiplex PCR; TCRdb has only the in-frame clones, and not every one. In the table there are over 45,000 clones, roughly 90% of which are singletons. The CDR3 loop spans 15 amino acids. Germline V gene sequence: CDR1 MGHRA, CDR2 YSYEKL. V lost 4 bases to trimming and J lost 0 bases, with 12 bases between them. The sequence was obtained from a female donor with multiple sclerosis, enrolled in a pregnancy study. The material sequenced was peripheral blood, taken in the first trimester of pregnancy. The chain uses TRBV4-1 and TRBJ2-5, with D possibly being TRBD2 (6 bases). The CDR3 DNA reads TGCGCCAGCAGCCTCCTTGCTAGCGACCAAGAGACCCAGTACTTC. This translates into CASSLLASDQETQYF.